One sample yielded the 27 T cell receptor beta chains listed below, sequenced in a study of OX40 agonist ivuxolimab in advanced cancers. Assay used: immunoSEQ multiplex PCR; TCRdb lists only in-frame clones, some missing. This sample has nearly 50,000 clones, with 88% found just once. Sequenced here: CD4+ or CD8+ T cells sorted from blood, sampled in a trial of the OX40 agonist ivuxolimab. Receptors originate from an adult with an advanced solid tumor such as melanoma, head and neck, liver or kidney cancer.

This clone was found once. The chain joins TRBV11-3 to TRBJ2-6, with TRBD2 matching over 8 bases. With V trimmed by 5 bases and J by 4 bases, 4 bases remained unmatched. CDR3 length: 15 residues. From germline, CDR1 is SGHNT and CDR2 YENEEA. DNA for the CDR3: TGTGCCAGCAGCCCCGGGGGGGCCGGGGCCAACGTCCTGACTTTC. It specifies CASSPGGAGANVLTF.

V is TRBV11-2 and J is TRBJ1-5; possible D gene TRBD1, 6 bases. The CDR3 has 14 residues. V was cut by 4 bases and J by 3 bases, with 10 bases left in between. Germline CDR1 SGHAT, CDR2 FQNNGV. Written as DNA, the CDR3 is TGTGCCAGCAGCTCGGACAGCAACAATCAGCCCCAGCATTTT. Its translation: CASSSDSNNQPQHF.

This chain uses TRBV5-4 with TRBJ1-6; weak D call: TRBD1 (5 bases). The CDR3 runs to 13 residues. Germline lookup yields CDR1 SGHNT and CDR2 YYREEE (reference sequence). V lost 5 bases, J lost 7 bases, and 10 bases lay in between. The CDR3 region has the DNA TGTGCCAGCAGTCAGGGTCCGAATTCACCCCTCCACTTT. Its protein product is CASSQGPNSPLHF.

This chain connects TRBV7-9 to TRBJ2-7; perhaps TRBD1 as D (6 bases). The CDR3 is 15 amino acids. V shed 5 bases and J shed 0 bases, with 14 bases lying between them. The germline CDR1 and CDR2 sequences are SEHNR and FQNEAQ (reference sequence). DNA for the CDR3: TGTGCCAGCAGCCCGGGACACTGGAGCTCCTACGAGCAGTACTTC. The encoded protein is CASSPGHWSSYEQYF.

The genes are TRBV2 and TRBJ2-1, with TRBD2 identical over 7 bases. This CDR3 contains 15 residues. The trim removed 6 bases at V and 7 bases at J, leaving 12 bases unmatched. Germline lookup yields CDR1 SNHLY and CDR2 FYNNEI. The CDR3 nucleotides are TGTGCCAGCAGGACCGGACTAGTACTTACGAATGAGCAGTTCTTC. As protein: CASRTGLVLTNEQFF.

Points on this clone: Mismatch with germline at one junction end may stem from a read error. The chain has TRBV27 and TRBJ2-1; D gene uncertain. The CDR3 is made up of 11 amino acids. Germline V gives CDR1 MNHEY, CDR2 SMNVEV (reference sequence). The CDR3 reads CAASSYSEQFF. The CDR3, as DNA: TGTGCGGCGAGTTCCTACAGTGAGCAGTTCTTC.

The chain recombines TRBV10-3 with TRBJ1-5, with no clear D. Germline assignment: CDR1 ENHRY and CDR2 SYGVKD. V was shortened by 7 bases and J by 3 bases, with 13 bases between the two germline ends. The CDR3 loop spans 14 amino acids. In nucleotides, the CDR3 is TGTGCCATCAAAGCGACCGGAGACAATCAGCCCCAGCATTTT. Protein: CAIKATGDNQPQHF.

This clone was seen just once. This rearrangement joins TRBV14 to TRBJ2-3, with TRBD2 as a possible D gene (6 bases). Trimming stripped 2 bases from V and 4 bases from J, with 7 bases between. The CDR3 runs to 13 residues. Germline lookup yields CDR1 SGHDN and CDR2 FVKESK. Here the CDR3 reads CASSQPGADTQYF. Here the CDR3 DNA reads TGTGCCAGCAGCCAACCGGGGGCAGATACGCAGTATTTT.

The chain has TRBV2 and TRBJ2-2; weak D call: TRBD2 (5 bases). This CDR3 contains 16 residues. Germline loops: CDR1 SNHLY, CDR2 FYNNEI. Trimming took 4 bases from V and 6 from J, leaving 18 bases between them. CDR3 nucleotides: TGTGCCAGCAGTGGAGGCTTCGGGAAGGACGCCGGGGAGCTGTTTTTT. Residues: CASSGGFGKDAGELFF.

This chain uses TRBV14 with TRBJ2-5, with 9 bases identical to TRBD1. The germline gives CDR1 SGHDN, CDR2 FVKESK. The CDR3 is 16 residues long. The junction had 9 bases not matched to a gene; V was cut back by 4 bases and J by 3 bases. Here the CDR3 reads CASSPTGGAFEETQYF. CDR3 in DNA: TGTGCCAGCAGCCCCACAGGGGGCGCGTTTGAAGAGACCCAGTACTTC.

The rearrangement joins TRBV21-1 to TRBJ2-3; the listed D gene, TRBD2, was not tested against the DNA. TRBV21-1 is given as a pseudogene. The CDR3 is made up of 18 amino acids. The CDR3 nucleotides read TGTGCCAGCAGCCGAGGGACTAGCGGGACACGGGTGCCAGATACGCAGTATTTT. Its protein is CASSRGTSGTRVPDTQYF.

This chain uses TRBV11-1 with TRBJ2-7; no clear D gene. Germline V gene lookup returns CDR1 SGHAT and CDR2 FQDESV (reference sequence). This CDR3 has 15 residues. The V gene lost 0 bases and the J gene lost 1 base, with 10 bases spanning the gap. The CDR3 coding sequence is TGTGCCAGCAGCTTAGCGTTGAAGGGTTCCTACGAGCAGTACTTC. Translation gives CASSLALKGSYEQYF.

The chain has TRBV9 and TRBJ2-5, with 8 bases that match TRBD2. This CDR3 comprises 14 residues. The junction had 4 bases not matched to a gene; V was cut back by 1 base and J by 5 bases. CDR1 SGDLS and CDR2 YYNGEE come from the germline V gene. CDR3 in DNA: TGTGCCAGCAGCGTATCGGGAGGGGAGGAGACCCAGTACTTC. Translated: CASSVSGGEETQYF.

The chain carries TRBV15 and TRBJ1-4; D not resolved. Germline CDR1 reads LNHNV; CDR2 reads YYDKDF (reference sequence). This CDR3 comprises 13 residues. V shed 11 bases and J shed 2 bases, with 12 bases lying between them. The CDR3, as DNA: TGTGCCTCCGGGGAAGACACTAATGAAAAACTGTTTTTT. This translates into CASGEDTNEKLFF.

V is TRBV7-9 and J is TRBJ2-2; TRBD2 might be the D (5 bases). V was clipped by 6 bases and J by 0 bases, with 11 bases between them. This CDR3 is 15 amino acids long. Per germline, CDR1 SEHNR and CDR2 FQNEAQ (reference sequence). CDR3 sequence reads: CASRLGQANTGELFF. CDR3 bases: TGTGCCAGCAGACTAGGGCAAGCGAACACCGGGGAGCTGTTTTTT.

Comments on this clone: One junction end disagrees with the germline gene, perhaps due to a read error. The chain links TRBV11-1 to TRBJ2-7, with D unresolved. Per germline, CDR1 SGHAT and CDR2 FQDESV (reference sequence). The CDR3 loop spans 8 amino acids. CDR3 sequence reads: CASSPGRF. In DNA form, the CDR3 reads TGTGCCAGCAGCCCCGGTAGGTTC.

V usage is TRBV7-2 and J usage is TRBJ2-2; D call uncertain. V was clipped by 2 bases and J by 4 bases, with 11 bases between them. There are 15 residues in the CDR3. The V gene's germline CDR1 is SGHTA and CDR2 FQGNSA. The CDR3 DNA sequence: TGTGCCAGCAGCTTACTCCGGGCGACCACCGGGGAGCTGTTTTTT. The encoded protein is CASSLLRATTGELFF. Looking up the rest from reference TRBV7-2 and TRBJ2-2 gives the full variable domain: GAGVSQSPSNKVTEKGKDVELRCDPISGHTALYWYRQSLGQGLEFLIYFQGNSAPDKSGLPSDRFSAERTGGSVSTLTIQRTQQEDSAVYLCASSLLRATTGELFFGEGSRLTVL.

The chain has TRBV7-9 and TRBJ1-1; possibly TRBD1 for D (6 bases). CDR1 and CDR2 from the germline V gene are SEHNR and FQNEAQ (reference sequence). Trimming stripped 6 bases from V and 5 bases from J, with 19 bases between. The CDR3 has 15 residues. The CDR3 region is CASSHSGGGWTEAFF. The CDR3 DNA reads as TGTGCCAGCAGTCACTCGGGGGGCGGATGGACTGAAGCTTTCTTT.

The chain is built from TRBV14 and TRBJ2-3; possibly TRBD1 for D (5 bases). Trimming removed 5 bases from V and 3 bases from J, with 15 bases in between. This CDR3 has 15 amino acids. The germline V gene has CDR1 SGHDN and CDR2 FVKESK. The CDR3 protein is CASSGFSRQTDTQYF. The CDR3 DNA sequence: TGTGCCAGCAGCGGGTTTAGCAGACAGACAGATACGCAGTATTTT.

The CDR3: CATCEGPPYEQYF. CDR3 DNA: TGTGCCACCTGCGAAGGGCCTCCCTACGAGCAGTACTTC. V and J are TRBV25-1 and TRBJ2-7; D gene unclear. V shed 10 bases and J shed 2 bases, with 15 bases lying between them. The CDR3 spans 13 residues. In germline, CDR1 is MGHDK, CDR2 SYGVNS.

The rearrangement links TRBV2 to TRBJ2-1; 7 bases agree with TRBD2. With 6 bases clipped from V and 6 bases from J, the junction kept 5 bases outside the gene matches. Germline V lookup: CDR1 SNHLY, CDR2 FYNNEI. The CDR3 has 13 amino acids. CDR3 coding DNA: TGTGCCAGCAGGGTAAGCGGGATCAATGAGCAGTTCTTC. Its protein is CASRVSGINEQFF.

The chain links TRBV9 to TRBJ2-7; D is ambiguous. Germline CDR1 SGDLS, CDR2 YYNGEE. V was clipped by 0 bases and J by 3 bases, with 13 bases between them. The CDR3 sequence is 15 residues long. CDR3 coding DNA: TGTGCCAGCAGCGTAGCGGGTGGTATAGGCTACGAGCAGTACTTC. Its protein product is CASSVAGGIGYEQYF. Supplemented by reference TRBV9 and TRBJ2-7, the full variable domain reads DSGVTQTPKHLITATGQRVTLRCSPRSGDLSVYWYQQSLDQGLQFLIQYYNGEERAKGNILERFSAQQFPDLHSELNLSSLELGDSALYFCASSVAGGIGYEQYFGPGTRLTVT.

V and J are TRBV2 and TRBJ2-5; TRBD2 matches at 14 bases. The CDR3 sequence is 16 residues long. The germline CDR1 and CDR2 sequences are SNHLY and FYNNEI. J was trimmed by 4 bases and V by 5 bases; bases with no gene match: 6. CDR3 amino acids: CASSPPGLAGVETQYF. In DNA, the CDR3 is TGTGCCAGCAGTCCGCCGGGACTAGCGGGAGTAGAGACCCAGTACTTC.

V is TRBV9 and J is TRBJ2-1, with unresolved D. The V and J ends lost 3 bases and 7 bases respectively, with 23 bases between them. The CDR3 sequence is 17 residues long. CDR1 and CDR2 from the germline V gene are SGDLS and YYNGEE. CDR3 sequence reads: CASSETNRARPLNEQFF. CDR3 bases: TGTGCCAGCAGCGAGACCAATCGAGCCAGGCCGTTGAATGAGCAGTTCTTC.

This chain uses TRBV4-1 with TRBJ2-3; D remains ambiguous. V was cut by 2 bases and J by 6 bases, with 6 bases left in between. This CDR3 is built from 12 residues. CDR1 MGHRA and CDR2 YSYEKL come from the germline V gene. The CDR3 region is CASSQPLDTQYF. As DNA, the CDR3 is TGCGCCAGCAGCCAACCCCTTGATACGCAGTATTTT.

This clone has just one count. The chain couples TRBV30 to TRBJ1-5; TRBD1 might be the D (5 bases). The CDR3 length is 16 residues. The V gene lost 8 bases and the J gene lost 0 bases, with 20 bases spanning the gap. Germline CDR1 is GTSNPN and CDR2 is SVGIG (reference sequence). CDR3 region: CALPGPLVDSNQPQHF. CDR3 DNA sequence: TGTGCCCTCCCGGGACCCTTGGTGGATAGCAATCAGCCCCAGCATTTT.

The sample holds a few counts of this clone. The gene calls are TRBV5-4 and TRBJ2-5, with TRBD2 matching over 13 bases. Germline V gives CDR1 SGHNT, CDR2 YYREEE (reference sequence). The ends lost 4 bases at V and 5 bases at J; junction bases unmatched: 5. The CDR3 length is 15 residues. The DNA for the CDR3 is TGTGCCAGCAGCCTAGGACTAGCGGGAGTTGAGACCCAGTACTTC. Its translation: CASSLGLAGVETQYF.